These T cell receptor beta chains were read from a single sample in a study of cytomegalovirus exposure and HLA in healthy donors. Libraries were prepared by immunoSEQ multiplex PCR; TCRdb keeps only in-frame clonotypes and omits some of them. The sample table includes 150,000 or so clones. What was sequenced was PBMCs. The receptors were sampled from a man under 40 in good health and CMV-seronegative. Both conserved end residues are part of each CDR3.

CSVEDRRGSSYEQYF	15	TRBV29-1	TRBJ2-7
CASSFDLEEQYF	12	TRBV7-9	TRBJ2-7
CASSPRGGSSYNEQFF	16	TRBV18	TRBJ2-1
CASSFSLGASEAFF	14	TRBV28	TRBJ1-1
CASSSFSLLAGSNEQFF	17	TRBV11-2	TRBJ2-1
CASTRLAGVYNEQFF	15	TRBV6-1	TRBJ2-1
CAWSVGGNHSGNTIYF	16	TRBV30	TRBJ1-3
CASSIDRGLGGYTF	14	TRBV7-2	TRBJ1-2
CASSWGGSYTDTQYF	15	TRBV11-1	TRBJ2-3
CASSIPQGRTETQYF	15	TRBV7-9	TRBJ2-5
CASSVPRGWETQYF	14	TRBV28	TRBJ2-5
CAISADGNPGNTIYF	15	TRBV10-3	TRBJ1-3
CASSRNRNTGELFF	14	TRBV19	TRBJ2-2
CASSSMTANTEAFF	14	TRBV7-6	TRBJ1-1
CATSREIGEGNQPQHF	16	TRBV15	TRBJ1-5
CASGLRYRRTNEKLFF	16	TRBV27	TRBJ1-4
CASSLGGGEEKLFF	14	TRBV7-8	TRBJ1-4
CASSLGQVMNTEAFF	15	TRBV7-8	TRBJ1-1
CASRQVYSNQPQHF	14	TRBV27	TRBJ1-5
CASSEVATADTQYF	14	TRBV6-1	TRBJ2-3
CASIVGLAGYEQYF	14	TRBV2	TRBJ2-7
CASRTRAKGTGELFF	15	TRBV6-5	TRBJ2-2
CASSPTGGNQPQHF	14	TRBV6-5	TRBJ1-5
CASSTDTGGNEQFF	14	TRBV5-4	TRBJ2-1
CASSLRPSGSGGNEQFF	17	TRBV5-1	TRBJ2-1
CAWSEGAGETQYF	13	TRBV30	TRBJ2-5
CSVWGPDSGANVLTF	15	TRBV29-1	TRBJ2-6
CASSSISNQPQHF	13	TRBV6-5	TRBJ1-5
CAITRFDGGSGNTIYF	16	TRBV10-3	TRBJ1-3
CASSSPGGSAQDEKLFF	17	TRBV7-9	TRBJ1-4
CSVSGQGYDKNIQYF	15	TRBV29-1	TRBJ2-4
CASSIGGRTNIVPDTQYF	18	TRBV19	TRBJ2-3
CASSPGVRGNQPQHF	15	TRBV6-7	TRBJ1-5
CASSFARSKLAGEFTNTGELFF	22	TRBV12-1	TRBJ2-2